This T cell receptor (beta chain) was documented in a study of naive and memory T cell subsets. Points from the study as a whole: In CD4 and CD8 cells, diversity dropped from naive through EMRA.

As concerns this clonotype: What it recognizes is unknown.

Both TRBC1 and TRBC2 were covered by a beta constant-region primer of two equimolar oligonucleotides. TCRdb re-analysed the UMI-ligation and nested PCR reads in MiXCR, keeping a single row per CDR3 protein. This table holds 130,000 to 150,000 distinct CDR3 sequences, 17% found once. The CDR3 length is 17 residues. CDR1 LNHDA and CDR2 SQIVND come from the germline V gene (reference sequence). Losses at the gene ends were 5 bases for V and 2 bases for J; bases not matched to a gene: 11. The sequence came from a human donor in good health. The sequencing input was naive CD4+ T cells from blood. J is TRBJ1-5 and V is TRBV19, with 8 bases identical to TRBD1. The CDR3 DNA follows: TGTGCCAGTAGTGCCGGACAGGGTACCGGGCGCAATCAGCCCCAGCATTTT. The encoded protein is CASSAGQGTGRNQPQHF.